This TCR beta chain was identified in a study of T cells after yellow fever vaccination. This clonotype was picked up a small number of times. The CDR3 consists of 11 residues. Germline V gives CDR1 SQVTM, CDR2 ANQGSEA. Trimming pared 4 bases from V and 5 bases from J, leaving 9 bases between. TCRdb itself ran the 5' RACE reads through MiXCR, one entry per CDR3 protein. The sample records about 350,000 distinct CDR3 sequences, around 10% being singletons. The sequencing here drew on PBMCs, taken on the day of the first yellow fever vaccination. The sequence derives from a man aged 18 to 30 who received the YFV17D yellow fever vaccine. J is TRBJ2-7 and V is TRBV29-1; unclear D gene. The CDR3 region has the DNA TGCAGCGTTGTACGCCGAGACGAGCAGTACTTC. Its translation: CSVVRRDEQYF.